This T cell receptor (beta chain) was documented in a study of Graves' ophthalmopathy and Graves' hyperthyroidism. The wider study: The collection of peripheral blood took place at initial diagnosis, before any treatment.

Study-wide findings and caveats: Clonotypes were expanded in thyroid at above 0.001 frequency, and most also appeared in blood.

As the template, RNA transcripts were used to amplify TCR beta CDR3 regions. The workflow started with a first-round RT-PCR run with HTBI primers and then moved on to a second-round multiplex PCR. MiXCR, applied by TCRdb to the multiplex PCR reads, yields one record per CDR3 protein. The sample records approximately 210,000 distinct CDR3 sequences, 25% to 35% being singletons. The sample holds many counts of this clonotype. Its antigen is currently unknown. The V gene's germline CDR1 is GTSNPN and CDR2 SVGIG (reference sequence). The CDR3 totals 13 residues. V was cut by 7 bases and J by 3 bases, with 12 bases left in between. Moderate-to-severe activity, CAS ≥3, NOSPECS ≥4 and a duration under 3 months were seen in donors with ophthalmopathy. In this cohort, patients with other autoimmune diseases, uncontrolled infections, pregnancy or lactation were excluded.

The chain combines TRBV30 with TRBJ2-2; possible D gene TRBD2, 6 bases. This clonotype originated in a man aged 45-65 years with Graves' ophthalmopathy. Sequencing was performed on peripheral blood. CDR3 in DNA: TGTGCCTTAGGAGGGTACGACACCGGGGAGCTGTTTTTT. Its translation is CALGGYDTGELFF. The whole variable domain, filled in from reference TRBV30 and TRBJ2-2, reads SQTIHQWPATLVQPVGSPLSLECTVEGTSNPNLYWYRQAAGRGLQLLFYSVGIGQISSEVPQNLSASRPQDRQFILSSKKLLLSDSGFYLCALGGYDTGELFFGEGSRLTVL.